This T cell receptor (beta chain) was found in a study of Graves' ophthalmopathy and Graves' hyperthyroidism. RNA transcripts provided the template for amplifying TCR beta CDR3 regions. Second-round multiplex PCR followed a first-round RT-PCR using HTBI primers. TCRdb re-derived calls from the multiplex PCR reads in MiXCR, one entry per CDR3 protein. The table shows approximately 210,000 distinct CDR3 sequences, with 20% to 25% occurring only once. The CDR3 has 17 amino acids. CDR1 MGHRA and CDR2 YSYEKL come from the germline V gene. V lost 7 bases and J 3 bases, leaving 22 bases between the germline ends.

The rearrangement links TRBV4-1 to TRBJ1-3, with D uncertain. This clonotype was obtained from a woman in her fifties or sixties with Graves' ophthalmopathy. The sequenced sample was peripheral blood. CDR3 residues: CASIQTTTLDGGNTIYF. The CDR3 DNA follows: TGCGCCAGCATCCAGACCACCACCCTAGACGGTGGAAACACCATATATTTT.